This entry describes one TCR beta chain. Its specificity is unknown. The V gene lost 7 bases and the J gene lost 5 bases, with 12 bases spanning the gap. CDR1 and CDR2 (germline): SNHLY, FYNNEI. The CDR3 contains 13 residues. This entry belongs to a study of shared clonotypes between healthy human individuals. As for the study in general: Used for every donor were three CD4 naive, three CD4 memory, two CD8 naive and one CD8 memory plate. Study-level findings and limits: Sequencing depth was expected to affect clonotype sharing among donors.

CD45RO-negative, CCR7-selected cells formed the naive CD8 fraction, which excluded terminally differentiated effector memory CD45RA+ cells. Sorted subsets were amplified in replicate PCRs using around 0.2 ug DNA, approximately 30,000 T cell genomes. This table comes from immunoSEQ multiplex PCR, and its TCRdb copy is limited to in-frame clones, with some not included. The sample holds around 2,000,000 clones; around 96% are singletons and the top ten take roughly 1%. The sequence was collected from a man younger than 30 in good health. J is TRBJ1-3 and V is TRBV2; possibly TRBD1 for D (6 bases). The sequenced sample was naive CD8+ T cells sorted from blood. CDR3 nucleotides: TGTGCCAGCATCGGTGGGGGCAGAAACACCATATATTTT. Translated: CASIGGGRNTIYF.